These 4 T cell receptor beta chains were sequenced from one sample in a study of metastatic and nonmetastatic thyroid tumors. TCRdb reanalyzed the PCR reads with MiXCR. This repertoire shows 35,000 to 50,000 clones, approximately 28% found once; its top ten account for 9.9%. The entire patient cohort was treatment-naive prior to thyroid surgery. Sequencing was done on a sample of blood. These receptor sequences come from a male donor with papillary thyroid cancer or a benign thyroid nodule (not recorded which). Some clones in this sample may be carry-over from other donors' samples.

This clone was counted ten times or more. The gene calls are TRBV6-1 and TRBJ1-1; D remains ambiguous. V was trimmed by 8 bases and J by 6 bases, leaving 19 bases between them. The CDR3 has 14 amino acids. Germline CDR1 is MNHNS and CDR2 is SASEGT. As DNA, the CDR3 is TGTGCCAGCGGACGGCACACATCTGGCGCTGAAGCTTTCTTT. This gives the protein CASGRHTSGAEAFF.

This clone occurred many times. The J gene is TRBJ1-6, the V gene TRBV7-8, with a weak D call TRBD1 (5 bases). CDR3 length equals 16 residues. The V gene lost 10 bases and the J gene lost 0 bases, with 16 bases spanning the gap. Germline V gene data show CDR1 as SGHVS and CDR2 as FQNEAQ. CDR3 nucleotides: TGTGCCACGTCGGGGTGGGGCTTCTCCTATAATTCACCCCTCCACTTT. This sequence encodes CATSGWGFSYNSPLHF.

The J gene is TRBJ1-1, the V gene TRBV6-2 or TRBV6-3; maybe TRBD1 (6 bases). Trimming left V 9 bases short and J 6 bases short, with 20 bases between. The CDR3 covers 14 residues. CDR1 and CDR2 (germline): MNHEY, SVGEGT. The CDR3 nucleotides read TGTGCCAGTGGGCCATCCGGGACACCGTCTGAAGCTTTCTTT. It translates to CASGPSGTPSEAFF.

The CDR3 DNA reads as TGCGCCAGCAGCCAAGACCCTAATGAAAAACTGTTTTTT. It specifies CASSQDPNEKLFF. This chain joins TRBV4-1 and TRBJ1-4; D not certain. This CDR3 is 13 amino acids long. V shed 0 bases and J shed 3 bases, with 2 bases lying between them. Germline loops: CDR1 MGHRA, CDR2 YSYEKL.